This T cell receptor (beta chain) comes out of a study of tumor and adjacent non-tumor tissue in lung cancer. The library came from three nested PCR rounds adapted from ARM-PCR protocols. TCRdb analysed the multiplex PCR reads with MiXCR anew, one entry per CDR3 protein. This sample yields over 130,000 distinct CDR3 sequences, of which roughly 70% are seen a single time; around a sixth belongs to the top ten. Whole-study findings and limits: TCR diversity was significantly greater in tumor than normal lung tissue.

The template was RNA from unsorted bulk tissue. Trimming left V 0 bases short and J 6 bases short, with 24 bases between. This CDR3 has 18 residues. Germline CDR1 is SGHRS and CDR2 is YFSETQ. With regard to this clonotype: Its antigen is unidentified.

Material for sequencing was lung tumor tissue. The TCR comes from a man aged 55 to 70 with small cell lung cancer. The chain recombines TRBV5-1 with TRBJ1-1; D gene uncertain. CDR3 coding DNA: TGCGCCAGCAGCTTGGTTATCGGTGGAGGGATTCATGACTCTGAAGCTTTCTTT. This encodes CASSLVIGGGIHDSEAFF.